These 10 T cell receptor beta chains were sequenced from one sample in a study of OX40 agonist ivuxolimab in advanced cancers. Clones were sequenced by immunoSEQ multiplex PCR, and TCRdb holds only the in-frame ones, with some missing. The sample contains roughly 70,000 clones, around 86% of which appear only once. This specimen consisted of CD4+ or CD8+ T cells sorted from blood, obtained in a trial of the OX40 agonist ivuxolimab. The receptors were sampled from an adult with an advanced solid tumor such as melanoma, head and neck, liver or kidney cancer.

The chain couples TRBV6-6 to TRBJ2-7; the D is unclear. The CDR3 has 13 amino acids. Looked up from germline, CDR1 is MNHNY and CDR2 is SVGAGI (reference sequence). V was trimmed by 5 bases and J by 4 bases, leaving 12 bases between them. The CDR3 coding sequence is TGTGCCAGCAGTAGAAGGGAAGGATACGAGCAGTACTTC. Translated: CASSRREGYEQYF.

The CDR3 nucleotides read TGCGCCAGCAACCCGACAGGGGATCGGAGGAATGAGCAGTTCTTC. The encoded protein is CASNPTGDRRNEQFF. The gene calls are TRBV10-2 and TRBJ2-1, with TRBD1 identical over 8 bases. The CDR3 runs 15 residues. With 7 bases clipped from V and 7 bases from J, the junction kept 12 bases outside the gene matches. Germline lookup yields CDR1 WSHSY and CDR2 SAAADI.

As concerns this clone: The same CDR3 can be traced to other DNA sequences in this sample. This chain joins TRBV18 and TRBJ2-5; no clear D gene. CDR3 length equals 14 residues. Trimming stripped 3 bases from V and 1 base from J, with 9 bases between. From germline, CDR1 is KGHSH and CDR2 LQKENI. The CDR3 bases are TGTGCCAGCTCACCCCGAGAGCTCCAAGAGACCCAGTACTTC. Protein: CASSPRELQETQYF.

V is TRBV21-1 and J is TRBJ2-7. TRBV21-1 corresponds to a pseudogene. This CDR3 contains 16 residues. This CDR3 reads CASRGVVRGLRNEQYF. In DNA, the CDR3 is TGTGCCAGCAGGGGGGTGGTTAGGGGCCTGCGGAACGAGCAGTACTTC.

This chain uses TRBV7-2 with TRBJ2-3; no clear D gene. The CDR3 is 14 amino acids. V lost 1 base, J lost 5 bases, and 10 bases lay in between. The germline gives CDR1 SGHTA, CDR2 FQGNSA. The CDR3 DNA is TGTGCCAGCAGCTTAGGACTTTCTATAGATACGCAGTATTTT. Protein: CASSLGLSIDTQYF.

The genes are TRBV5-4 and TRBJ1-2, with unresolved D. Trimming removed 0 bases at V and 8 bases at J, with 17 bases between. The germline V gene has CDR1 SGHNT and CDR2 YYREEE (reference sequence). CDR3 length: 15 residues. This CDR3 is CASSLVRGIKSGYTF. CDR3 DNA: TGTGCCAGCAGCTTGGTCCGGGGTATTAAAAGCGGCTACACCTTC.

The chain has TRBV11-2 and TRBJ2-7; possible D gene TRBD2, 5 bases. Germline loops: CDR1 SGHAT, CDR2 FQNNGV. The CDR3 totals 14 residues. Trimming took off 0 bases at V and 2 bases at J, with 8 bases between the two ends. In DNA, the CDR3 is TGTGCCAGCAGCTTAGACAGGAGGACCTACGAGCAGTACTTC. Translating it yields CASSLDRRTYEQYF.

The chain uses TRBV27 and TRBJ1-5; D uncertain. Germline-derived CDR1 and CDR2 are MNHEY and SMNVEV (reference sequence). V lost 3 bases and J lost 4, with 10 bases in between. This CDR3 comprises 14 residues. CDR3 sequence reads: CASSFNSFNQPQHF. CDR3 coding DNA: TGTGCCAGCAGTTTCAACAGTTTTAATCAGCCCCAGCATTTT.

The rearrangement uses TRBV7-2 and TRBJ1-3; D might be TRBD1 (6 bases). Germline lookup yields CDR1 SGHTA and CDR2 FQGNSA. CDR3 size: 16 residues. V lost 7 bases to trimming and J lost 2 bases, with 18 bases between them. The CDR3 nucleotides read TGTGCCAGCACTGTACAGGGTGCGGGCGCTGGAAACACCATATATTTT. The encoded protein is CASTVQGAGAGNTIYF.

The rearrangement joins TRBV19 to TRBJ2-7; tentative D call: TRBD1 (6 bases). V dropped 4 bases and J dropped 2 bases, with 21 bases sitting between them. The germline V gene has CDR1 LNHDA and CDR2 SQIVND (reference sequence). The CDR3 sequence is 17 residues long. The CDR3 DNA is TGTGCCAGTAGTACCCTCCCCGGCAGGGGAAATCCCTACGAGCAGTACTTC. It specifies CASSTLPGRGNPYEQYF. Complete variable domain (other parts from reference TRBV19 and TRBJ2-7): DGGITQSPKYLFRKEGQNVTLSCEQNLNHDAMYWYRQDPGQGLRLIYYSQIVNDFQKGDIAEGYSVSREKKESFPLTVTSAQKNPTAFYLCASSTLPGRGNPYEQYFGPGTRLTVT.